The 10 T cell receptor beta chains in this list originate from one sample, sequenced in a study of blood T cell repertoires in COVID-19. Sequencing used immunoSEQ multiplex PCR; TCRdb keeps in-frame clones, though not all of them. The sample records about 410,000 clones, about nine tenths being singletons. Material: peripheral blood. All receptors come from a woman in her 30s with active or convalescent COVID-19.

The chain uses TRBV5-4 and TRBJ1-4; the match to TRBD1 covers 7 bases. From germline, CDR1 is SGHNT and CDR2 YYREEE (reference sequence). The V gene end was trimmed by 2 bases and the J gene end by 5 bases; junction bases not matched to a gene: 6. CDR3 length: 15 amino acids. The CDR3 DNA follows: TGTGCCAGCAGCTTTATCGGGACAGACAATGAAAAACTGTTTTTT. Protein sequence: CASSFIGTDNEKLFF.

This clone was seen a few times. Other DNA sequences in this specimen translate into the identical CDR3. The V call is TRBV5-4, the J call TRBJ2-7, with 7 bases fitting TRBD2. Per germline, CDR1 SGHNT and CDR2 YYREEE (reference sequence). V dropped 2 bases and J dropped 4; count of bases not matched to a gene: 3. CDR3 length: 13 amino acids. CDR3 residues: CASSFRGGYEQYF. DNA for the CDR3: TGTGCCAGCAGCTTTCGCGGGGGATACGAGCAGTACTTC.

V gene TRBV3-1 (or the pseudogene TRBV3-2) combines with J gene TRBJ2-4; 11 nucleotides match TRBD2. The germline V gene encodes CDR1 LGHDT and CDR2 YNNKEL (reference sequence). This CDR3 region has 16 residues. V was pared by 1 base and J by 6 bases, with 5 bases of the junction left unmatched. The CDR3 sequence: CASSQGLAGLSNIQYF. The CDR3 DNA follows: TGTGCCAGCAGCCAAGGACTAGCGGGATTATCAAACATTCAGTACTTC.

This clone occurred once. This sequence joins TRBV10-3 and TRBJ1-2; 8 bases are shared with TRBD1. Per germline, CDR1 ENHRY and CDR2 SYGVKD. V lost 5 bases and J lost 2; bases outside the gene matches: 7. This CDR3 comprises 15 residues. As DNA, the CDR3 is TGTGCCATCAGTCTTAGGACAGGGACCAACTATGGCTACACCTTC. It translates to CAISLRTGTNYGYTF.

The DNA for the CDR3 is TGTGCCAGCAGCCAAGATGCTAACAGGGGGCTTGGAAACACCATATATTTT. It yields the protein CASSQDANRGLGNTIYF. The chain carries TRBV3-1 (or the pseudogene TRBV3-2) and TRBJ1-3; TRBD1 matches 9 bases. The CDR3 sequence is 17 residues long. V shed 0 bases, J shed 3 bases, and the junction held 6 bases outside the gene matches. The germline CDR1 and CDR2 sequences are LGHDT and YNNKEL (reference sequence).

This clone showed up just once. The chain carries TRBV4-1 and TRBJ2-7; D possibly corresponds to TRBD2 (6 bases). With 3 bases removed from V and 4 bases from J, the gap between germline ends came to 13 bases. CDR3 length: 14 amino acids. The germline V gene encodes CDR1 MGHRA and CDR2 YSYEKL. This CDR3 is CASSQSGGFYEQYF. The CDR3 DNA sequence: TGCGCCAGCAGCCAGTCCGGGGGTTTTTACGAGCAGTACTTC.

This rearrangement joins TRBV19 to TRBJ2-3, with 7 bases that match TRBD2. CDR1 is LNHDA, CDR2 SQIVND, per germline (reference sequence). CDR3 length equals 15 residues. With V trimmed by 8 bases and J by 2 bases, 10 bases remained unmatched. The CDR3 loop reads CASAWGAGNTDTQYF. CDR3 DNA sequence: TGTGCCAGTGCTTGGGGAGCGGGGAACACAGATACGCAGTATTTT. Together with reference TRBV19 and TRBJ2-3, the CDR3 gives the full variable domain: DGGITQSPKYLFRKEGQNVTLSCEQNLNHDAMYWYRQDPGQGLRLIYYSQIVNDFQKGDIAEGYSVSREKKESFPLTVTSAQKNPTAFYLCASAWGAGNTDTQYFGPGTRLTVL.

The chain is built from TRBV27 and TRBJ1-2, with TRBD1 identical over 7 bases. CDR3 length equals 14 residues. Germline V gene sequence: CDR1 MNHEY, CDR2 SMNVEV (reference sequence). The V and J ends lost 0 bases and 7 bases, in that order; junction bases with no gene match: 5. The CDR3 reads CASSLSSQGVGYTF. The CDR3 nucleotides are TGTGCCAGCAGTTTATCGTCCCAGGGGGTTGGCTACACCTTC.

The chain couples TRBV3-1 (or the pseudogene TRBV3-2) to TRBJ2-4, with 7 bases that match TRBD1. In germline, CDR1 is LGHDT, CDR2 YNNKEL (reference sequence). The CDR3 covers 17 residues. J was trimmed by 0 bases and V by 3 bases; bases with no gene match: 8. The DNA of the CDR3 is TGTGCCAGCAGCCACAACGGACAGGTTCTAGCCAAAAACATTCAGTACTTC. Protein sequence: CASSHNGQVLAKNIQYF.

The V gene is TRBV7-9, the J gene TRBJ2-3; 9 bases are a match to TRBD1. The length of the CDR3 is 16 residues. The germline V gene encodes CDR1 SEHNR and CDR2 FQNEAQ (reference sequence). V was clipped by 5 bases and J by 0 bases; unmatched bases: 6. The CDR3: CASSPLGTGSTDTQYF. The CDR3 DNA reads as TGTGCCAGCAGCCCTTTAGGGACAGGGAGCACAGATACGCAGTATTTT.